This entry describes one T cell receptor beta chain. Its specific antigen is unknown. Per-nucleotide qualities are absent, and no much larger clonotype sits a single base away. This sample was included in a study of blood T cell repertoires in COVID-19 (dated by TCRdb to about 2020). In terms of the full investigation: Collaborator samples came from the United States, Italy and Spain and covered acute and convalescent phases of COVID-19. The prospective study material was composed of cDNA or gDNA derived from T cells, B-cell-depleted T cells, or PBMCs. The dataset comprised deeply sampled blood TCRbeta repertoires from subjects exposed to, actively infected with, or recovered from COVID-19. A freely available public database, intended as a resource for researchers studying the immune response to SARS-CoV-2, is where the repertoires were released. The samples were drawn from two sources: the first 160 participants of the ongoing ImmuneRACE study, and 1,200 or so subjects contributed by 6 global collaborators. Sample metadata almost always included a de-identified subject ID, COVID-19 status, age in years and sex. HLA class I and class II types, where available, came from metadata supplied by the sample provider rather than from assay-based typing. Summary of the overall study and its limitations: Clinical and demographic metadata were provided uncurated, with the amount varying by source and participant.

The CDR3 runs 15 amino acids, cysteine and phenylalanine included. This entry keeps only the CDR3 DNA: 45 bases, framed from base 1. V lost 7 bases and J lost 2 bases; the stretch between them is 15 bases long. The germline V gene (reference sequence) sets CDR1 to LNHDA and CDR2 to SQIVND. The immunoSEQ Assay, a bias-controlled multiplex PCR, was used to amplify TCRbeta CDR3 regions from genomic DNA. The study's own analysis went as follows. Within the assay, amplification of reference gene primers was used to estimate how many nucleated cells each sample contained. To quantify the absolute abundance of each unique TCRbeta CDR3 rearrangement, sequence reads were collapsed and filtered. For each sample, productive Simpson clonality was calculated by taking the square root of Simpson's diversity index across productive rearrangements. This immuneACCESS table, as held by TCRdb, lists in-frame sequences with V and J called but not all clones. Of the missing ones, under half trace to an unresolved V gene in checked studies; the others have no known cause. V and J calls and clone size follow that table, whereas D and trimming were derived from the DNA. The sample contains tens of thousands of clones, roughly 80% of them found a single time. The biggest ten clones account for 3.8% of the sample.

Enrolling through a virtual design, the prospective study's participants ranged in age from roughly 18 to 90 years and lived across more than 20 United States geographic areas. Cohort assignment in the prospective study relied on participant-reported clinical history from a screening survey and a study questionnaire. In the prospective study, whole blood, serum and a nasopharyngeal or oropharyngeal swab were collected from each participant by mobile phlebotomists. Prospective study participants could optionally give additional blood draws and questionnaires over an approximately 2-month period. Before DNA extraction, blood samples from the prospective study were shipped at room temperature or frozen.

Recombination linked TRBV19 to TRBJ1-5; D gene: possibly TRBD1, on 5 matching bases. The clonotype originates from a woman aged 40 to 49 with acute COVID-19. The specimen sequenced was PBMCs or T cells enriched from blood (not recorded which). The CDR3 sequence is CASNPRGRGNQPQHF. The DNA sequence is given as TGTGCCAGTAACCCCCGGGGGAGGGGCAATCAGCCCCAGCATTTT.